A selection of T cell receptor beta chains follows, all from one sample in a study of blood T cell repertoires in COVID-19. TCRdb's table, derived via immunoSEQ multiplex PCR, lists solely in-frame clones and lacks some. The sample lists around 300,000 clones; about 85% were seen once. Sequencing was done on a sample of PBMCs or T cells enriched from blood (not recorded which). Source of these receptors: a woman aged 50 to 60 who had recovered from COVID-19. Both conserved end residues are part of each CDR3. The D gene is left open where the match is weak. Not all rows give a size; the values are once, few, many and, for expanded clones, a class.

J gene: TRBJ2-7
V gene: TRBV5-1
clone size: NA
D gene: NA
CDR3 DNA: TGCGCCAGCAGCTTGGGACCAGGGTTGACCTCCTACGAGCAGTACTTC
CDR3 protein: CASSLGPGLTSYEQYF

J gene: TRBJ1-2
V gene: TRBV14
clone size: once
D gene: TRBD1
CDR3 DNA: TGTGCCAGCAGCCAAGTAGGGGGCAACTATGGCTACACCTTC
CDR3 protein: CASSQVGGNYGYTF

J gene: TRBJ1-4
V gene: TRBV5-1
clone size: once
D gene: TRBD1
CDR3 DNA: TGCGCCAGCAGCTTGTCGACAGGGTTTAAAAATGAAAAACTGTTTTTT
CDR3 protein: CASSLSTGFKNEKLFF

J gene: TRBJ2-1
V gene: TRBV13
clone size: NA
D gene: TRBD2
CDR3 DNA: TGTGCCAGCAGCCCCCAAACTAGCGGGAGGCCGTTCAGCTCCTACAATGAGCAGTTCTTC
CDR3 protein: CASSPQTSGRPFSSYNEQFF

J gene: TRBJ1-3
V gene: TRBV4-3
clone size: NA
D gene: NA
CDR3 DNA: TGCGCCAGCAGCCAAGCGTATAGGGAGGACGGAAACACCATATATTTT
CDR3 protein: CASSQAYREDGNTIYF

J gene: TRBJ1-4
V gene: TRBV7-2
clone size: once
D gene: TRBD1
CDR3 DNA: TGTGCCAGCAGCTTAGGGAGGACAGGGTGGTATGAAAAACTGTTTTTT
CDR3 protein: CASSLGRTGWYEKLFF

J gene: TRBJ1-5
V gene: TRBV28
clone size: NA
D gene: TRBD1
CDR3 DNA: TGTGCCAGCGCGAGATCCGACAGGGGCAATCAGCCCCAGCATTTT
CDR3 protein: CASARSDRGNQPQHF

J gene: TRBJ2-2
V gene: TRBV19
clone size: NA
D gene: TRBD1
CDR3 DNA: TGTGCCAGTAGTACGAATACCGGGACAGGGCCGCCCGGGGAGCTGTTTTTT
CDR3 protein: CASSTNTGTGPPGELFF

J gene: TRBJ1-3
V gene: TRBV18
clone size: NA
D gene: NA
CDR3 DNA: TGTGCCAGCTCAAGGAGGCCAGAACTCAACTCTGGAAACACCATATATTTT
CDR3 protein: CASSRRPELNSGNTIYF

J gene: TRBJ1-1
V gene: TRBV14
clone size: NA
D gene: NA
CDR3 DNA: TGTGCCAGCAGCCAATCGACATTTTACACTGAAGCTTTCTTT
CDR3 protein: CASSQSTFYTEAFF

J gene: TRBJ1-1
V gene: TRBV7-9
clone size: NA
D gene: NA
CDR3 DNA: TGTGCCAGCAGTCTTAACAGGGTTGGCACTGAAGCTTTCTTT
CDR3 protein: CASSLNRVGTEAFF

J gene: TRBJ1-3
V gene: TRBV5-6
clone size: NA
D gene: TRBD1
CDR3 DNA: TGTGCCAGCAGCGAGGCGGGACAGGGGAATGGAAACACCATATATTTT
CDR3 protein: CASSEAGQGNGNTIYF

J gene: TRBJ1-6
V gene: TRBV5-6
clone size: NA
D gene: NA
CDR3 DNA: TGTGCCAGCAGCCCAGGAACCGAGCCGAATAATTCACCCCTCCACTTT
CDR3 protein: CASSPGTEPNNSPLHF

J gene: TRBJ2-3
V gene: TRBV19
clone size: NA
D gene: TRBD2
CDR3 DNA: TGTGCCAGTGGTCGAAGGTCGGGACTAGCGGGCTCGGCAGATACGCAGTATTTT
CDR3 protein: CASGRRSGLAGSADTQYF

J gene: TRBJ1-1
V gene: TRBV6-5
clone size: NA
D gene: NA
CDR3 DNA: TGTGCCAGCAGTTTCAGAACAACGAACACTGAAGCTTTCTTT
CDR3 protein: CASSFRTTNTEAFF

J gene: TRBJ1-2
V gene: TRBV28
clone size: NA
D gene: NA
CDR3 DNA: TGTGCCAGCAGTTTGACAGATGCTAACTATGGCTACACCTTC
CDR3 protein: CASSLTDANYGYTF

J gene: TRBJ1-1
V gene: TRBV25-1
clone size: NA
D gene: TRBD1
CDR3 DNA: TGTGCCAGCAGTGGGACGGACAGGGGTCATCTAGAAGCTTTCTTT
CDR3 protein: CASSGTDRGHLEAFF

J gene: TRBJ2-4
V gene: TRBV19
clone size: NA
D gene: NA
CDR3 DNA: TGTGCCAGTAACTCAAGGGTTCAGGGACTAGCCAAAAACATTCAGTACTTC
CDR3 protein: CASNSRVQGLAKNIQYF

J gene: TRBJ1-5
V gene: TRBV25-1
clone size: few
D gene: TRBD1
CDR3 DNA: TGTGCCAGCAGTGATAAATTGGTCGACAGGGCCCGTCAGCCCCAGCATTTT
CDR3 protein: CASSDKLVDRARQPQHF

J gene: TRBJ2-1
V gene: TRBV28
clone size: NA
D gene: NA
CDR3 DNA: TGTGCCAGCAGTACGGGGATCACCACCTACAATGAGCAGTTCTTC
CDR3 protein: CASSTGITTYNEQFF

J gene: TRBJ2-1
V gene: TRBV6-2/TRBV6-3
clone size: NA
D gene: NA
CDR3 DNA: TGTGCCAGCAGCGTCAACAATGAGCAGTTCTTC
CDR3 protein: CASSVNNEQFF

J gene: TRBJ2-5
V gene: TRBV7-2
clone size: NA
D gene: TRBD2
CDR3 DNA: TGTGCCAGCAGCTTAGTTAATAGCGGGAAGGAGACCCAGTACTTC
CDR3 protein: CASSLVNSGKETQYF